This entry describes one T cell receptor beta chain. What it binds is not known. This sample is drawn from a study of blood T cells in healthy people across ages. Isolation yielded PBMCs, at least 7 million per sample, in every case. Per sample, at least 5 micrograms of total RNA were extracted. Points from the study as a whole: Significant beta diversity loss was already apparent by age around 40, declining roughly linearly. Whereas aged donors had fewer naive CD4+ cells, long-lived donors had more of them and higher diversity.

Using a J-beta primer mix together with a sample-barcoded 5' primer, a second PCR was run for about 7 to 12 cycles. TCRdb re-called the 5' RACE reads through MiXCR, storing one row per CDR3 protein. The top ten hold 3.6% of the sample, which has hundreds of thousands of distinct CDR3 sequences, roughly 21% seen once. Specimen: blood. This TCR derives from an older man in good health.

In DNA form, the CDR3 reads TGTGCCAGCAGCAGACTCCACACCGGGGAGCTGTTTTTT. Translation: CASSRLHTGELFF. The chain carries TRBV7-2 and TRBJ2-2; no definite D call. This CDR3 contains 13 residues. Germline-derived CDR1 and CDR2 are SGHTA and FQGNSA. V lost 5 bases and J 3 bases, leaving 7 bases between the germline ends. Drawing the rest from reference TRBV7-2 and TRBJ2-2, the complete variable domain is GAGVSQSPSNKVTEKGKDVELRCDPISGHTALYWYRQSLGQGLEFLIYFQGNSAPDKSGLPSDRFSAERTGGSVSTLTIQRTQQEDSAVYLCASSRLHTGELFFGEGSRLTVL.